Shown below are 8 T cell receptor beta chains from a single sample sequenced in a study of beta chain features in type 1 diabetes listed by TCRdb under 2018. The method was the immunoSEQ multiplex PCR assay. All of the isolated RNA was reverse transcribed with the High Capacity cDNA Reverse Transcription Kit, so expressed TCRB transcripts were sequenced. Here the immuneACCESS table is served through TCRdb, limited to in-frame sequences with V and J called. Missing clones are a known gap in these copies; in checked studies unresolved V genes cover under half, and the rest lacks a known reason. The table for this sample lists about 620,000 clones; around 15% of them were counted only once. 0.093% of the sample lies in the top ten. The sample consisted of naive CD4+ T cells from blood. The cell subset or site label here, explained by the study, means: true naive CD4+ T cells. The receptors here all came from a man aged 18-30 years in good health.

The chain employs TRBV4-3 and TRBJ1-5, with D unresolved. The CDR3 spans 16 residues. Germline V gives CDR1 LGHNA, CDR2 YSLEER. V was pared by 0 bases and J by 0 bases, with 9 bases between. The CDR3 nucleotides are TGCGCCAGCAGCCAAGATGATTCCTATAGCAATCAGCCCCAGCATTTT. Its translation is CASSQDDSYSNQPQHF.

There are a few counts of this clone. The chain joins TRBV6-5 to TRBJ1-1, with D possibly TRBD1 on 6 matching bases. Per the germline V gene, CDR1 is MNHEY and CDR2 is SVGAGI. The V and J ends lost 7 bases and 9 bases respectively, with 18 bases between them. This CDR3 comprises 13 residues. The CDR3 region is CASKGQFADKAFF. As DNA, the CDR3 is TGTGCCAGCAAAGGACAGTTCGCCGACAAAGCTTTCTTT.

There are a few counts of this clone. The chain has TRBV27 and TRBJ1-5; D not certain. The germline CDR1 and CDR2 sequences are MNHEY and SMNVEV (reference sequence). V lost 3 bases and J lost 9, with 9 bases in between. CDR3 length: 12 amino acids. The CDR3 region has the DNA TGTGCCAGCAGTTTCCTCGGATCGCCCCAGCATTTT. This codes for CASSFLGSPQHF.

A few counts support this clone. This chain links TRBV29-1 with TRBJ2-5; no firm D call. V was trimmed by 7 bases and J by 4 bases, leaving 4 bases between them. Germline CDR1 and CDR2: SQVTM and ANQGSEA. The CDR3 is 9 residues long. In DNA, the CDR3 is TGCAGCGCCGGAGAGACCCAGTACTTC. This encodes CSAGETQYF.

The chain recombines TRBV5-1 with TRBJ1-2; possibly TRBD1 for D (5 bases). The germline V gene encodes CDR1 SGHRS and CDR2 YFSETQ. Trimming took off 7 bases at V and 4 bases at J, with 20 bases between the two ends. The CDR3 is 15 residues long. As DNA, the CDR3 is TGCGCCAGCCGTGTTGGGGGAGTCGGCCTCTATGGCTACACCTTC. Translated: CASRVGGVGLYGYTF.

This clone was counted only a few times. The CDR3 DNA is TGTGCCAGCAGTTTAGTCTGGGGGCGGAATCAGCCCCAGCATTTT. It codes for CASSLVWGRNQPQHF. The rearrangement uses TRBV27 and TRBJ1-5, with D possibly TRBD1 on 6 matching bases. Per germline, CDR1 MNHEY and CDR2 SMNVEV (reference sequence). Trimming took off 2 bases at V and 4 bases at J, with 12 bases between the two ends. The CDR3 runs to 15 residues.

This clone turned up a few times. The chain couples TRBV9 to TRBJ1-2, with 10 bases lining up with TRBD1. Trimming at V came to 1 base and at J to 2 bases, leaving 5 bases not matched to a gene. There are 16 residues in the CDR3. Germline V gene lookup returns CDR1 SGDLS and CDR2 YYNGEE. The CDR3 loop is CASSVKPGQGNYGYTF. Written as DNA, the CDR3 is TGTGCCAGCAGCGTAAAACCGGGACAGGGGAACTATGGCTACACCTTC.

This clone was observed a few times. The genes are TRBV10-3 and TRBJ2-1, with 7 bases fitting TRBD1. CDR1 and CDR2 from the germline V gene are ENHRY and SYGVKD. The junction had 13 bases not matched to a gene; V was cut back by 11 bases and J by 6 bases. This CDR3 comprises 14 residues. The CDR3 nucleotides read TGTGCCTCCCGAGGGGGACAGCAAACCAATGAGCAGTTCTTC. Translated: CASRGGQQTNEQFF.